Listed below are T cell receptor beta chains from one sample, sequenced in a study of blood T cell repertoires in COVID-19. Sequencing used immunoSEQ multiplex PCR; TCRdb keeps in-frame clones, though not all of them. Here the sample spans about 300,000 clones, about 84% being singletons. The source material was peripheral blood. The receptor source for this set is a woman in her 50s with acute or convalescent COVID-19. Each CDR3 is given with its conserved first and last residue. Each record gives: V gene, J gene, clone size, D gene, CDR3 DNA, CDR3 protein. A D gene is named only where the DNA matches it firmly. Size tells how often a clone was seen (once, few, many) or the class of an expanded clone, and some rows leave it out.

TRBV19,TRBJ1-2,.,.,TGTGCCAGTAGTATAGGCGGCAGATCCCTCAGTGGCTACACCTTC,CASSIGGRSLSGYTF
TRBV4-1,TRBJ2-5,.,TRBD2,TGCGCCAGCAGCCGTACTAGCGGGAGGGCCTGGGAGACCCAGTACTTC,CASSRTSGRAWETQYF
TRBV3-1/TRBV3-2,TRBJ2-1,once,TRBD2,TGTGCCAGCAGCCTTGCGGGACTAGTATACAATGAGCAGTTCTTC,CASSLAGLVYNEQFF
TRBV9,TRBJ2-2,.,TRBD2,TGTGCCAGCAGCGGCAGAGCCGGGACTAGCAGCACCGGGGAGCTGTTTTTT,CASSGRAGTSSTGELFF
TRBV28,TRBJ2-7,.,.,TGTGCCAGCAGTATACCGGGACTGCAAAACTACGAGCAGTACTTC,CASSIPGLQNYEQYF
TRBV28,TRBJ2-7,.,.,TGTGCCAGCACCCTCCCAGGGTATAGGGACGAGCAGTACTTC,CASTLPGYRDEQYF
TRBV5-1,TRBJ1-3,.,.,TGCGCCAGCAGCTCGTATCAGGTGGGAGTCTCTGGAAACACCATATATTTT,CASSSYQVGVSGNTIYF
TRBV5-8,TRBJ2-1,.,TRBD2,TGTGCCAGCAGCGGTTATAGCGGGAGGGGCTTCAATGAGCAGTTCTTC,CASSGYSGRGFNEQFF
TRBV5-6,TRBJ2-7,.,.,TGTGCCAGCAGCTTGTCCGTCGAGCAGTACTTC,CASSLSVEQYF
TRBV28,TRBJ1-1,.,.,TGTGCCAGCAGTTTTTGGCCAGGAATGAACACTGAAGCTTTCTTT,CASSFWPGMNTEAFF
TRBV7-9,TRBJ1-2,.,TRBD1,TGTGCCAGCAGCTTACATGACAGGGGTCTGGGCTACACCTTC,CASSLHDRGLGYTF
TRBV19,TRBJ2-6,.,.,TGTGCCAGTAGATTGCCAGGGGCTGGGGCCAACGTCCTGACTTTC,CASRLPGAGANVLTF
TRBV6-2/TRBV6-3,TRBJ1-1,.,.,TGTGCCAGCAGCTATATCAGGGGCACTGAAGCTTTCTTT,CASSYIRGTEAFF
TRBV2,TRBJ2-5,.,TRBD1,TGTGCCAGCACCGCCCGGGACAGGGTTAAGGAAGAGACCCAGTACTTC,CASTARDRVKEETQYF
TRBV19,TRBJ2-7,.,TRBD1,TGTGCCAGTAGTATCCAGGACAGGGGAGGGTACGAGCAGTACTTC,CASSIQDRGGYEQYF
TRBV19,TRBJ2-1,.,TRBD2,TGTGCCAGTAGTTTTCGGGGGGATGAGCAGTTCTTC,CASSFRGDEQFF
TRBV5-4,TRBJ2-3,few,TRBD2,TGTGCCAGCAGCACACTAGCGACTAGCACAGATACGCAGTATTTT,CASSTLATSTDTQYF
TRBV15,TRBJ2-7,.,TRBD1,TGTGCCACCAGCAGAGATATAAGCGGGACAGGGGTATACGAGCAGTACTTC,CATSRDISGTGVYEQYF
TRBV6-2/TRBV6-3,TRBJ1-2,.,TRBD1,TGTGCCAGCAGTGCCAGACAGGGGCCTATCTATGGCTACACCTTC,CASSARQGPIYGYTF
TRBV5-1,TRBJ2-2,.,.,TGCGCCAGCAGCCCCGAAGTGGCTAGCCCCGGAGCCGGGAACACCGGGGAGCTGTTTTTT,CASSPEVASPGAGNTGELFF
TRBV5-1,TRBJ1-4,.,.,TGCGCCAGCAGACTCTCAGGGGTAACTAATGAAAAACTGTTTTTT,CASRLSGVTNEKLFF
TRBV9,TRBJ2-1,.,.,TGTGCCAGCAGCCCAAAGGGTGGGAGCGGTAGCTCCTACAATGAGCAGTTCTTC,CASSPKGGSGSSYNEQFF
TRBV7-9,TRBJ2-7,.,TRBD1,TGTGCCAGCAGCTTAGGGACAGGGCCGAGCTCCTACGAGCAGTACTTC,CASSLGTGPSSYEQYF
TRBV28,TRBJ2-5,.,TRBD2,TGTGCCAGCAGCTGGGGGGGTCAAGAGACCCAGTACTTC,CASSWGGQETQYF
TRBV5-6,TRBJ2-7,.,TRBD1,TGTGCCAGCAGCCGCAGGGACAGGGGGGCATACGAGCAGTACTTC,CASSRRDRGAYEQYF
TRBV30,TRBJ1-5,.,.,TGTGCCTGGAGTAGGGAGGAGGGACAGCCCCAGCATTTT,CAWSREEGQPQHF
TRBV2,TRBJ1-5,few,TRBD1,TGTGCCAGCAGTCGACAGGGGGGGAGCAATCAGCCCCAGCATTTT,CASSRQGGSNQPQHF
TRBV7-2,TRBJ2-1,.,TRBD2,TGTGCCAGCAGCCTAAATAGCGGGAGGGCCCTCTCCTACAATGAGCAGTTCTTC,CASSLNSGRALSYNEQFF
TRBV7-9,TRBJ2-3,.,TRBD2,TGTGCCAGCAGCTTAGAAGCGGGATACACAGATACGCAGTATTTT,CASSLEAGYTDTQYF
TRBV19,TRBJ1-6,.,.,TGTGCCAGTAGTATAGAGGGCAGTAATAATTCACCCCTCCACTTT,CASSIEGSNNSPLHF
TRBV28,TRBJ1-2,.,.,TGTGCCAGCAGGCCCGGGGGGCACTATGGCTACACCTTC,CASRPGGHYGYTF
TRBV27,TRBJ1-1,.,.,TGTGCCAGCAGAACAGGGTATGGTGCTGAAGCTTTCTTT,CASRTGYGAEAFF
TRBV27,TRBJ1-4,.,TRBD1,TGTGCCAGCAGCAGGGACAGGGTGTTGGAAAAACTGTTTTTT,CASSRDRVLEKLFF
TRBV5-1,TRBJ2-7,.,TRBD2,TGCGCCAGCAACCCGGGACTAGCGGGGTACGAGCAGTACTTC,CASNPGLAGYEQYF
TRBV5-1,TRBJ1-6,.,TRBD1,TGCGCCAGCAGCTCAGGACAGGGAAATTCACCCCTCCACTTT,CASSSGQGNSPLHF
TRBV27,TRBJ2-5,few,.,TGTGCCAGCAGTCTGGCCTCACCGGGAGAAGAAGAGACCCAGTACTTC,CASSLASPGEEETQYF
TRBV27,TRBJ2-7,.,TRBD2,TGTGCCAGCAGTTCACGACTAGCGGGGGCCTACGAGCAGTACTTC,CASSSRLAGAYEQYF
TRBV19,TRBJ2-1,.,TRBD2,TGTGCCAGTAGGCCGCCTGCCGGACTAGCGGGGGGGAATGAGCAGTTCTTC,CASRPPAGLAGGNEQFF
TRBV2,TRBJ2-7,few,TRBD1,TGTGCCAGCGAATCCCCGGGACAGGGTTACGAGCAGTACTTC,CASESPGQGYEQYF
TRBV27,TRBJ1-1,.,.,TGTGCCAGCAGTTTATTGTCAGAGAACACTGAAGCTTTCTTT,CASSLLSENTEAFF
TRBV7-2,TRBJ2-5,once,TRBD2,TGTGCCAGCAGCTTAGTAGGTAGCGGGAGTCGGGAGACCCAGTACTTC,CASSLVGSGSRETQYF
TRBV7-2,TRBJ2-7,.,.,TGTGCCAGCAGTTTAACCAGGGGCGGCTACGAGCAGTACTTC,CASSLTRGGYEQYF
TRBV9,TRBJ2-3,.,TRBD2,TGTGCCAGCAGCCCTAGTATAGCGGGACTCACAGATACGCAGTATTTT,CASSPSIAGLTDTQYF
TRBV6-5,TRBJ2-7,.,TRBD2,TGTGCCAGCAGTTGCCTAGCGGGAGAAGACGCGGGCGAGCAGTACTTC,CASSCLAGEDAGEQYF
TRBV9,TRBJ2-5,once,TRBD2,TGTGCCAGCAGCCCCCTCGGGGGGGAGACCCAGTACTTC,CASSPLGGETQYF
TRBV7-2,TRBJ2-6,.,.,TGTGCCAGCAGCGTCCAGCTAGCGCCAGGCTCTGGGGCCAACGTCCTGACTTTC,CASSVQLAPGSGANVLTF
TRBV29-1,TRBJ2-2,.,.,TGCAGCGTTGATGCCGGTACGAACACCGGGGAGCTGTTTTTT,CSVDAGTNTGELFF
TRBV6-5,TRBJ1-5,.,.,TGTGCCAGCAGTTACTCCTTCATAGGCAATCAGCCCCAGCATTTT,CASSYSFIGNQPQHF
TRBV7-8,TRBJ2-7,.,TRBD1,TGTGCCAGCAGCGCAGGGCTACAGGGGTTCTACGAGCAGTACTTC,CASSAGLQGFYEQYF
TRBV9,TRBJ2-2,few,TRBD2,TGTGCCAGCAGCGTGTCCATCGGGACTAGCGGGAGGCCGGGCGGGGAGCTGTTTTTT,CASSVSIGTSGRPGGELFF
TRBV4-1,TRBJ2-5,.,.,TGCGCCAGCAGCTACACAGCTTTTGAGACCCAGTACTTC,CASSYTAFETQYF